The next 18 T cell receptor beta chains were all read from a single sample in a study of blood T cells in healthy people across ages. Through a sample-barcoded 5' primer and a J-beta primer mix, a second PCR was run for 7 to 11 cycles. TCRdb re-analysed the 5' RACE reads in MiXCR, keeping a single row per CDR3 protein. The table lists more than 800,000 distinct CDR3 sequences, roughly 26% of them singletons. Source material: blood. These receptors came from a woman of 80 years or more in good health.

The CDR3 region is CASSLDRWTEAFF. The CDR3 DNA sequence: TGCGCCAGCAGCCTGGACAGGTGGACTGAAGCTTTCTTT. The chain employs TRBV4-3 and TRBJ1-1; 7 bases match TRBD1. The germline CDR1 and CDR2 sequences are LGHNA and YSLEER. The CDR3 loop spans 13 amino acids. Trimming at V came to 4 bases and at J to 5 bases, leaving 4 bases not matched to a gene.

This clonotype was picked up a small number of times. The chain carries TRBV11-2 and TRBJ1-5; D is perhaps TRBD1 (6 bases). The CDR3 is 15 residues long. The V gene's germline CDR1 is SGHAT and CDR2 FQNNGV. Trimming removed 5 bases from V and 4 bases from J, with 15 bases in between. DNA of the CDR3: TGTGCCAGCAGCCGTTCAGGGGATCGTAATCAGCCCCAGCATTTT. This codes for CASSRSGDRNQPQHF.

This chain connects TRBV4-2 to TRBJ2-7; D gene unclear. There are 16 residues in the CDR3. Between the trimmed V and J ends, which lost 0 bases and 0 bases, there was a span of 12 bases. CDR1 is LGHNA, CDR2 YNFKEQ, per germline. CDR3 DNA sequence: TGTGCCAGCAGCCAAGACGAGGACGCACTCTCCTACGAGCAGTACTTC. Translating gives CASSQDEDALSYEQYF.

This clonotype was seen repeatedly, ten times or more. This CDR3 is CSAGLAGTTDTQYF. CDR3 sequence (DNA): TGCAGCGCGGGACTAGCGGGGACCACAGATACGCAGTATTTT. J is TRBJ2-3 and V is TRBV29-1; 13 nucleotides agree with TRBD2. This CDR3 has 14 amino acids. Germline V gene sequence: CDR1 SQVTM, CDR2 ANQGSEA. V shed 7 bases and J 2 bases; nucleotides not matched to a gene: 3.

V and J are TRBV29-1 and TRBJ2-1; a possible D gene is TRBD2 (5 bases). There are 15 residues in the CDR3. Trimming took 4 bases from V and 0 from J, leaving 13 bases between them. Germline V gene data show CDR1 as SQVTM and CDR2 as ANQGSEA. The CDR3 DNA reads TGCAGCGTTGTCACGACTACGAGCTCCTACAATGAGCAGTTCTTC. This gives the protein CSVVTTTSSYNEQFF.

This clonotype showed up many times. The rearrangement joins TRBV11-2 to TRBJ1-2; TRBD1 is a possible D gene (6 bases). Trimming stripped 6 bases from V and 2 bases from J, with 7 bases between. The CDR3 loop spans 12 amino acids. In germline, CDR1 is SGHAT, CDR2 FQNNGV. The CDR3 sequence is CASSDRNYGYTF. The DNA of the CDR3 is TGTGCCAGCAGTGACAGGAACTATGGCTACACCTTC.

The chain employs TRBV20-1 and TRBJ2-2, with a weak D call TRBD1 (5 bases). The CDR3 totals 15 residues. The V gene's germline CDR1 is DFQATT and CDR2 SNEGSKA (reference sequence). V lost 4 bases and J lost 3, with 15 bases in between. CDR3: CSAKAGNIHTGELFF. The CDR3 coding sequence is TGCAGTGCTAAGGCAGGGAATATTCACACCGGGGAGCTGTTTTTT.

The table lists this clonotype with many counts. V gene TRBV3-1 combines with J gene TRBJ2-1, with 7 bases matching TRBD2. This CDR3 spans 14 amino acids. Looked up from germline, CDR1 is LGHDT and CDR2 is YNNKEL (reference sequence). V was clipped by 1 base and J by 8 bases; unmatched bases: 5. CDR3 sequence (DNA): TGTGCCAGCAGCCAAGGGACTAGTCGCCATGAGCAGTTCTTC. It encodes CASSQGTSRHEQFF.

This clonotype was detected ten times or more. The CDR3 DNA reads as TGTGCCAGCAGGTCGACGGCGGAAAGGGATACGCAGTATTTT. Residues: CASRSTAERDTQYF. The chain couples TRBV6-5 to TRBJ2-3, with D unresolved. The germline gives CDR1 MNHEY, CDR2 SVGAGI. V was shortened by 6 bases and J by 6 bases, with 16 bases between the two germline ends. The CDR3 has 14 amino acids.

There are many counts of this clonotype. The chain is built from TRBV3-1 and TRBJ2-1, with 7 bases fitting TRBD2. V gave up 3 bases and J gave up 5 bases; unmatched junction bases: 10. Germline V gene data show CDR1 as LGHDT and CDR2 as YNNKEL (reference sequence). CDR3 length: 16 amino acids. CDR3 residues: CASSQGMIAGDNEQFF. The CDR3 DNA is TGTGCCAGCAGCCAGGGGATGATAGCGGGCGACAATGAGCAGTTCTTC.

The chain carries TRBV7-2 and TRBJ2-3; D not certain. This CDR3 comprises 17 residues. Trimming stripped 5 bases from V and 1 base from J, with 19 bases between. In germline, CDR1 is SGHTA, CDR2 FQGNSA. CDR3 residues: CASSPAPPVLRTDTQYF. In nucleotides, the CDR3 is TGTGCCAGCAGCCCGGCTCCACCAGTCTTGCGCACAGATACGCAGTATTTT.

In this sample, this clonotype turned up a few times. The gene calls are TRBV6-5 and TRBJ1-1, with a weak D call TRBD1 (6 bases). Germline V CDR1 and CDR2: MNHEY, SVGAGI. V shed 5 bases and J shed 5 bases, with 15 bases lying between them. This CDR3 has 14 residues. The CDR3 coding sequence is TGTGCCAGCAGTACTCACAGGGTTGGGACTGAAGCTTTCTTT. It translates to CASSTHRVGTEAFF.

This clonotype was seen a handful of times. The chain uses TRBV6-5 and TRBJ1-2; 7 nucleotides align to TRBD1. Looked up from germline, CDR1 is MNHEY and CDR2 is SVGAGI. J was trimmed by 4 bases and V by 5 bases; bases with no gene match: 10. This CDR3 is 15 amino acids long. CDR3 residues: CASSPSRDSSYGYTF. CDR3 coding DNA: TGTGCCAGCAGTCCGTCCCGGGACAGCAGCTATGGCTACACCTTC.

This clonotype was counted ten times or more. The CDR3 loop reads CASLDQSSYNEQFF. The CDR3 DNA is TGTGCCAGCCTCGACCAGAGCTCCTACAATGAGCAGTTCTTC. The gene calls are TRBV12-3 or TRBV12-4 and TRBJ2-1; D gene uncertain. CDR3 size: 14 residues. Trimming took off 8 bases at V and 0 bases at J, with 11 bases between the two ends.

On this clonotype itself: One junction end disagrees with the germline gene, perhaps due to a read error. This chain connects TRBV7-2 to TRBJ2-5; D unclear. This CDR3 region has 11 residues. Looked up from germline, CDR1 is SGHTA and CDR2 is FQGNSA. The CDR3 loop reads CASGLAETQYF. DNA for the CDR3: TGTGCCAGCGGCTTGGCGGAGACCCAGTACTTC. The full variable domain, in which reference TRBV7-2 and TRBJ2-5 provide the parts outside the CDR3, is GAGVSQSPSNKVTEKGKDVELRCDPISGHTALYWYRQSLGQGLEFLIYFQGNSAPDKSGLPSDRFSAERTGGSVSTLTIQRTQQEDSAVYLCASGLAETQYFGPGTRLLVL.

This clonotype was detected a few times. The chain's CDR3 is CASSKSDREEQPQHF. The CDR3 bases are TGTGCCAGCAGCAAATCGGACAGGGAGGAACAGCCCCAGCATTTT. V usage is TRBV21-1 and J usage is TRBJ1-5; the table's TRBD1 call for D was not verified on the DNA. TRBV21-1 is tagged as a pseudogene. The length of the CDR3 is 15 residues.

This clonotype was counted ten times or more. CDR3 protein: CASSYSSVGLGRTQYF. CDR3 nucleotide sequence: TGTGCCAGCAGTTACTCATCAGTTGGGCTCGGGAGGACCCAGTACTTC. V and J are TRBV6-5 and TRBJ2-5, with a tentative D call TRBD2 (6 bases). This CDR3 is 16 amino acids long. Germline CDR1 is MNHEY and CDR2 is SVGAGI. The germline V and J ends were trimmed by 0 bases and 7 bases, with 18 bases remaining between them.

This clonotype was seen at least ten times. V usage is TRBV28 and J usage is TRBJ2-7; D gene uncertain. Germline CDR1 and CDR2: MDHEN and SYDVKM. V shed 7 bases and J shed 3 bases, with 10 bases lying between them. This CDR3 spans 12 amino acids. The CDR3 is CASTNMNYEQYF. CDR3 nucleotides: TGTGCCAGCACCAACATGAACTACGAGCAGTACTTC.